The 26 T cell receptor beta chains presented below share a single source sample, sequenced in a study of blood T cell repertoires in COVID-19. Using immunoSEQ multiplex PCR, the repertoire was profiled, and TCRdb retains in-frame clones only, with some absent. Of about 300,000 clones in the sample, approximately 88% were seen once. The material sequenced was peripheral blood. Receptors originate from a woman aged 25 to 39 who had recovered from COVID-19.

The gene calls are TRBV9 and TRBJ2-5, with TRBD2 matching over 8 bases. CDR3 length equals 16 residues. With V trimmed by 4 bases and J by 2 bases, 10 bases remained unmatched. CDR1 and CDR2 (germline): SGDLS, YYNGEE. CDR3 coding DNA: TGTGCCAGCAGCCTCGGGGGGGGGCACAGACAAGAGACCCAGTACTTC. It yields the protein CASSLGGGHRQETQYF.

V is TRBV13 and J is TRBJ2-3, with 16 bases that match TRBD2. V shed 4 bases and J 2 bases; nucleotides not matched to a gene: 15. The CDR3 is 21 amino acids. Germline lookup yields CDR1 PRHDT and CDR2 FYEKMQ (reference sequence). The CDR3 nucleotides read TGTGCCAGCAGCTCTTCACCCGGGACTAGCGGGGGGGGAGAGCTCACAGATACGCAGTATTTT. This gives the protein CASSSSPGTSGGGELTDTQYF.

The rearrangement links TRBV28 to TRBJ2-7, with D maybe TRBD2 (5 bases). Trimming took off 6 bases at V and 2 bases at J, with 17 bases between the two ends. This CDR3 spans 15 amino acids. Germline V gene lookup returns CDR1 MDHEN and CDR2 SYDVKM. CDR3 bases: TGTGCCAGCAGGGAAGACGGGGAAAAAACCTACGAGCAGTACTTC. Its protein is CASREDGEKTYEQYF.

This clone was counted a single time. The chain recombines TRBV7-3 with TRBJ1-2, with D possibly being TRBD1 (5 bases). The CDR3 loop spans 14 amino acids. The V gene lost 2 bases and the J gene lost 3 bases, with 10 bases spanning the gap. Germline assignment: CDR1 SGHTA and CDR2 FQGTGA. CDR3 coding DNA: TGTGCCAGCAGCTTATTTCCGGGGGACTATGGCTACACCTTC. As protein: CASSLFPGDYGYTF.

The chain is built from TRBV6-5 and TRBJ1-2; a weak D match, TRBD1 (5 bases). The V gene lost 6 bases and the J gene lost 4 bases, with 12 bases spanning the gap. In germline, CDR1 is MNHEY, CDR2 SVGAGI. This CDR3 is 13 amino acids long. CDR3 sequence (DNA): TGTGCCAGCAGCTACCTTCAGGGCTATGGCTACACCTTC. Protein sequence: CASSYLQGYGYTF.

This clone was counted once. The CDR3 DNA sequence: TGTGCCAGCAGCGCGCAGAACACTGAAGCTTTCTTT. It yields the protein CASSAQNTEAFF. The V call is TRBV5-6, the J call TRBJ1-1; D is ambiguous. The CDR3 spans 12 residues. In germline, CDR1 is SGHDT, CDR2 YYEEEE. Trimming took off 4 bases at V and 1 base at J, with 5 bases between the two ends.

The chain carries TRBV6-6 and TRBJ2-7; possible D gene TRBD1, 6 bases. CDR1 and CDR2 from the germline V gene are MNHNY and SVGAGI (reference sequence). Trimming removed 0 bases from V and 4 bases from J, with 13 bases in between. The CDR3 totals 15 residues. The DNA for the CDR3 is TGTGCCAGCAGTTACTCGAGCACAGGGTTATACGAGCAGTACTTC. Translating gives CASSYSSTGLYEQYF.

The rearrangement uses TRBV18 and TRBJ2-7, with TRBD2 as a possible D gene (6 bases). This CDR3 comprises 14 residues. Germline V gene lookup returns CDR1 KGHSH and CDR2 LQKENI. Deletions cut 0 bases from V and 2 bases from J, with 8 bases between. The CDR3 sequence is CASSPPAGTYEQYF. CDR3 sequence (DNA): TGTGCCAGCTCACCACCGGCGGGAACCTACGAGCAGTACTTC.

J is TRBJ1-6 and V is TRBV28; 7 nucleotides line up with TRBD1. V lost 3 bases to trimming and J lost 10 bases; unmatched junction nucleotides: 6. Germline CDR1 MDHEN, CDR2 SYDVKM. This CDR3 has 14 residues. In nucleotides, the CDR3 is TGTGCCAGCAGTTTCGACAGGGTCGGGTCACCCCTCCACTTT. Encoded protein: CASSFDRVGSPLHF.

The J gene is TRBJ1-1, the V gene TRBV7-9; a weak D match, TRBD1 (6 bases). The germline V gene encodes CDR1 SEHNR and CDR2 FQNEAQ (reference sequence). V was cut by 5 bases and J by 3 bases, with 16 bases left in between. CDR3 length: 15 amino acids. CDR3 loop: CASSRRDIGDTEAFF. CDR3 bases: TGTGCCAGCAGCCGAAGGGACATAGGGGACACTGAAGCTTTCTTT.

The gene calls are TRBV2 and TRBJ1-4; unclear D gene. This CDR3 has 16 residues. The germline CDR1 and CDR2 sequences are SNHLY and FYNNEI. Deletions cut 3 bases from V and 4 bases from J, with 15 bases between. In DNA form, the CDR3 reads TGTGCCAGCAGTGAGCTACCAGCGGGATTTAATGAAAAACTGTTTTTT. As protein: CASSELPAGFNEKLFF.

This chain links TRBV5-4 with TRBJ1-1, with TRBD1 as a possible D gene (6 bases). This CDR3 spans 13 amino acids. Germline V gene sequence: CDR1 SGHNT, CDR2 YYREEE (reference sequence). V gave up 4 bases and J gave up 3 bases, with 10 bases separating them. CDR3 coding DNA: TGTGCCAGCAGCCTTCACAGGGACACTGAAGCTTTCTTT. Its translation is CASSLHRDTEAFF.

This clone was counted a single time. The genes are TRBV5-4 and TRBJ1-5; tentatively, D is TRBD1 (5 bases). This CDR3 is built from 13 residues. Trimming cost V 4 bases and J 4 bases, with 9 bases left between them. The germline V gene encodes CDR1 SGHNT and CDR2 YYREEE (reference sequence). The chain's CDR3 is CASSLDSNQPQHF. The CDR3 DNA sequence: TGTGCCAGCAGCCTAGACAGTAATCAGCCCCAGCATTTT.

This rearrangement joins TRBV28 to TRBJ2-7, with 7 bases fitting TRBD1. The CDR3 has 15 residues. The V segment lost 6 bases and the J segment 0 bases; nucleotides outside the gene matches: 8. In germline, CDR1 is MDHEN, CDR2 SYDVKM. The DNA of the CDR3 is TGTGCCAGCAGAACACGGGACAGATTCTCCTACGAGCAGTACTTC. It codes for CASRTRDRFSYEQYF.

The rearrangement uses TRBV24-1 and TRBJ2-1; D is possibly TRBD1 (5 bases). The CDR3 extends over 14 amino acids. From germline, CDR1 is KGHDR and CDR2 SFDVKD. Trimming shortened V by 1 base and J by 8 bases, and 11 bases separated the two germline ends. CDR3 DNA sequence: TGTGCCACCAGTGATTTAGGCAGGGCAGATGAGCAGTTCTTC. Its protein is CATSDLGRADEQFF.

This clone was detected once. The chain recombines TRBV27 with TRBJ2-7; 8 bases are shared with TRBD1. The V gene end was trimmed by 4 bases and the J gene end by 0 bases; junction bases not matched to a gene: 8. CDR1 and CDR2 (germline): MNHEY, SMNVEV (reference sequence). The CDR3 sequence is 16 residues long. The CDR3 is CASSSMAGGFSYEQYF. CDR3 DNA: TGTGCCAGCAGTTCGATGGCAGGGGGCTTCTCCTACGAGCAGTACTTC.

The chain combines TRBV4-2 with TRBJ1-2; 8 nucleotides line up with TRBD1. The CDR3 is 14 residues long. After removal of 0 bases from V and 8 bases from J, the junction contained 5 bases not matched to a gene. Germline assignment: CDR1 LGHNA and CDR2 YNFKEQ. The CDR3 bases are TGTGCCAGCAGCCAAGATTTGGACAGGGACGGCTACACCTTC. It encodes CASSQDLDRDGYTF.

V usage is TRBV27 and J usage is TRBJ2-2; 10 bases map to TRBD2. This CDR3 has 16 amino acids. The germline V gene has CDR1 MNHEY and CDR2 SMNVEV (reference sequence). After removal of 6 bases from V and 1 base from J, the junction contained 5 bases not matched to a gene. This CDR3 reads CASSPLAGENTGELFF. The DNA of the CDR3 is TGTGCCAGCAGCCCGCTAGCGGGGGAGAACACCGGGGAGCTGTTTTTT.

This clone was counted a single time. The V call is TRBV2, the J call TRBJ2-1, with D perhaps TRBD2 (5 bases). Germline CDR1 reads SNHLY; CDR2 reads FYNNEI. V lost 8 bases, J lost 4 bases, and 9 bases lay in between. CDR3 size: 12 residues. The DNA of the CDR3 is TGTGCCAGCGCCCGGGGTTACAATGAGCAGTTCTTC. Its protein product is CASARGYNEQFF.

CDR3 residues: CASKGAGYEQYF. CDR3 coding DNA: TGTGCCAGCAAAGGGGCAGGGTACGAGCAGTACTTC. The chain carries TRBV2 and TRBJ2-7; D is possibly TRBD1 (5 bases). The CDR3 spans 12 residues. Germline assignment: CDR1 SNHLY and CDR2 FYNNEI. V lost 7 bases and J lost 4, with 11 bases in between.

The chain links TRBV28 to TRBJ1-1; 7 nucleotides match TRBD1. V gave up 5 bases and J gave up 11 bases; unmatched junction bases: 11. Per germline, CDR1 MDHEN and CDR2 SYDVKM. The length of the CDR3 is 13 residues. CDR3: CASSATGVALAFF. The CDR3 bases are TGTGCCAGCAGTGCAACAGGGGTAGCGTTGGCTTTCTTT.

The CDR3 region has the DNA TGTGCCAGCAGCTTCAGGGGTTACACCGGGGAGCTGTTTTTT. Translating gives CASSFRGYTGELFF. The rearrangement links TRBV11-3 to TRBJ2-2; a possible D gene is TRBD1 (6 bases). CDR3 size: 14 residues. V gave up 3 bases and J gave up 3 bases, with 8 bases separating them. Germline V CDR1 and CDR2: SGHNT, YENEEA.

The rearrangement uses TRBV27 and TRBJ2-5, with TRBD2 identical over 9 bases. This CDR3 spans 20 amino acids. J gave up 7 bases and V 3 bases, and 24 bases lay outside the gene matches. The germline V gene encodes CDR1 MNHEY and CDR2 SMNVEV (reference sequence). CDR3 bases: TGTGCCAGCAGTTTGACGCCACAGCGGGGGGAGGTTTCCCGACGAGGGACCCAGTACTTC. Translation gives CASSLTPQRGEVSRRGTQYF.

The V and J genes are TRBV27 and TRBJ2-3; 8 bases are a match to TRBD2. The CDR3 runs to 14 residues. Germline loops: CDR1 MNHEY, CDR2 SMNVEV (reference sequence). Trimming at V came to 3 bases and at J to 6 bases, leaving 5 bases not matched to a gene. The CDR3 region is CASSFIAGSDTQYF. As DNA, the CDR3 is TGTGCCAGCAGTTTCATAGCGGGGTCGGATACGCAGTATTTT.

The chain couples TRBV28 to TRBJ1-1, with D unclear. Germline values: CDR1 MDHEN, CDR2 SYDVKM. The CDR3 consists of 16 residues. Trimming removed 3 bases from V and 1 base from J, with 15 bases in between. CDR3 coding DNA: TGTGCCAGCAGTTTCCGCCCCCGGGTCGGGAACACTGAAGCTTTCTTT. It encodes CASSFRPRVGNTEAFF. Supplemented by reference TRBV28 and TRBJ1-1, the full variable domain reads DVKVTQSSRYLVKRTGEKVFLECVQDMDHENMFWYRQDPGLGLRLIYFSYDVKMKEKGDIPEGYSVSREKKERFSLILESASTNQTSMYLCASSFRPRVGNTEAFFGQGTRLTVV.

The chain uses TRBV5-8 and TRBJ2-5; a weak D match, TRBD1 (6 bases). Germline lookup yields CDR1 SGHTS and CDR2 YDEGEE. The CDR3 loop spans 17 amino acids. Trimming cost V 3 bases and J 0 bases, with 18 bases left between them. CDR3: CASSSKLQGIYQETQYF. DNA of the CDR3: TGTGCCAGCAGCTCCAAGCTACAGGGAATCTACCAAGAGACCCAGTACTTC.